This T cell receptor (beta chain) derives from a study of blood T cell repertoires in COVID-19. TCRdb's table, derived via immunoSEQ multiplex PCR, lists solely in-frame clones and lacks some. The data hold about 320,000 clones, with approximately 88% observed a single time. The germline V gene encodes CDR1 MGHDK and CDR2 SYGVNS. The CDR3 contains 15 residues. Trimming removed 5 bases from V and 8 bases from J; junction bases left unmatched: 8. Grouping used clinical history reported by participants in a survey and questionnaire. This clonotype originated in a man aged 25 to 45 who had recovered from COVID-19. The chain carries TRBV25-1 and TRBJ2-1; 11 nucleotides align to TRBD1. Sequencing input: PBMCs or T cells enriched from blood (not recorded which). CDR3 sequence reads: CASSQGDRGYHEQFF. The DNA of the CDR3 is TGTGCCAGCAGTCAGGGGGACAGGGGGTATCATGAGCAGTTCTTC.